The 18 T cell receptor beta chains below were found in one sample sequenced in a study of graft-versus-host responses after intestinal transplantation. Here immunoSEQ multiplex PCR was the method, and the copy in TCRdb shows in-frame clones only, minus some. The sample consists of approximately 32,000 clones, around 94% of them appearing once. The specimen comprised PBMCs, sampled 16 days after intestinal transplant. Receptor source: a human patient who received an intestinal transplant, so some T cells may come from the graft donor.

This clone was counted only a few times. The chain recombines TRBV7-9 with TRBJ2-7; D not resolved. Trimming stripped 2 bases from V and 9 bases from J, with 14 bases between. CDR1 SEHNR and CDR2 FQNEAQ come from the germline V gene (reference sequence). This CDR3 has 13 residues. CDR3 sequence reads: CASSLNPASGQYF. In DNA form, the CDR3 reads TGTGCCAGCAGCTTAAATCCGGCATCGGGGCAGTACTTC.

This clone appeared once. The chain uses TRBV6-5 and TRBJ1-5; maybe TRBD1 (6 bases). V lost 4 bases, J lost 5 bases, and 9 bases lay in between. The CDR3 runs 13 residues. The germline V gene has CDR1 MNHEY and CDR2 SVGAGI. CDR3: CASSSAGDQPQHF. The CDR3 DNA is TGTGCCAGCAGTTCCGCAGGGGATCAGCCCCAGCATTTT.

V gene TRBV19 combines with J gene TRBJ2-1; D uncertain. Germline CDR1 is LNHDA and CDR2 is SQIVND (reference sequence). CDR3 length: 15 residues. The V gene lost 0 bases and the J gene lost 5 bases, with 11 bases spanning the gap. The CDR3 DNA is TGTGCCAGTAGTATAGATGAGTTCGAGGACAATGAGCAGTTCTTC. It codes for CASSIDEFEDNEQFF.

The J gene is TRBJ2-2, the V gene TRBV11-3; D gene unclear. V gave up 3 bases and J gave up 8 bases, with 4 bases separating them. Germline V lookup: CDR1 SGHNT, CDR2 YENEEA. The CDR3 runs 11 residues. CDR3 DNA: TGTGCCAGCAGCTTCGGGGGGGAGCTGTTTTTT. Translating gives CASSFGGELFF.

The chain recombines TRBV28 with TRBJ2-7; D is unclear. This CDR3 spans 16 amino acids. V was trimmed by 3 bases and J by 1 base, leaving 16 bases between them. Looked up from germline, CDR1 is MDHEN and CDR2 is SYDVKM. CDR3 DNA sequence: TGTGCCAGCAGTTTCCGCGGCGTCCTTAGGTCCTACGAGCAGTACTTC. Amino acids: CASSFRGVLRSYEQYF.

The chain uses TRBV15 and TRBJ1-2; 10 bases are a match to TRBD1. The V gene end was trimmed by 4 bases and the J gene end by 4 bases; junction bases not matched to a gene: 12. Germline V lookup: CDR1 LNHNV, CDR2 YYDKDF (reference sequence). The CDR3 contains 17 residues. The CDR3 nucleotides read TGTGCCACCAGCAACGTCGACAGGGGGCCCCCGGGCTATGGCTACACCTTC. Amino acids: CATSNVDRGPPGYGYTF.

The rearrangement uses TRBV15 and TRBJ2-1, with 8 positions matching TRBD2. The germline V gene encodes CDR1 LNHNV and CDR2 YYDKDF (reference sequence). The length of the CDR3 is 20 residues. V gave up 6 bases and J gave up 0 bases; unmatched junction bases: 19. DNA for the CDR3: TGTGCCACCAGTGGGACTAGGTGGCGGGAGCAAAGGAGCTCCTACAATGAGCAGTTCTTC. This encodes CATSGTRWREQRSSYNEQFF.

This clone was detected once. The chain recombines TRBV30 with TRBJ1-2; 7 bases are shared with TRBD1. The CDR3 spans 14 residues. Germline V gives CDR1 GTSNPN, CDR2 SVGIG (reference sequence). The trim removed 0 bases at V and 8 bases at J, leaving 9 bases unmatched. In nucleotides, the CDR3 is TGTGCCTGGAGTGTCGGCAGGGGGGAGTGGGGCTACACCTTC. Its translation: CAWSVGRGEWGYTF.

The chain links TRBV2 to TRBJ2-7; 9 nucleotides match TRBD2. Losses at the gene ends were 2 bases for V and 6 bases for J; bases not matched to a gene: 8. The CDR3 length is 15 residues. Germline V gives CDR1 SNHLY, CDR2 FYNNEI. The CDR3 DNA sequence: TGTGCCAGCAGTGAATTGGCGGGAGGGTTTTCCGAGCAGTACTTC. It yields the protein CASSELAGGFSEQYF.

The chain is built from TRBV21-1 and TRBJ1-6. TRBV21-1 is noted as a pseudogene. The CDR3 length is 20 residues. This CDR3 is CASSKGGSSRLHSYNSPLHF. The CDR3 DNA sequence: TGTGCCAGCAGCAAAGGCGGGAGCAGTCGCCTACACTCCTATAATTCACCCCTCCACTTT.

The CDR3 reads CASSSWTGASYEQYF. CDR3 DNA: TGTGCCAGCAGTTCCTGGACAGGAGCCAGCTACGAGCAGTACTTC. V usage is TRBV6-5 and J usage is TRBJ2-7; 7 nucleotides line up with TRBD1. The V gene end was trimmed by 4 bases and the J gene end by 3 bases; junction bases not matched to a gene: 9. CDR3 size: 15 residues. From germline, CDR1 is MNHEY and CDR2 SVGAGI.

This clone was observed once. V and J are TRBV7-9 and TRBJ2-7; D is unclear. Germline CDR1 is SEHNR and CDR2 is FQNEAQ (reference sequence). V shed 5 bases and J shed 4 bases, with 6 bases lying between them. This CDR3 has 11 residues. CDR3 sequence (DNA): TGTGCCAGCAGCCTGACATACGAGCAGTACTTC. Protein product: CASSLTYEQYF.

This sequence joins TRBV9 and TRBJ2-3; D may be TRBD2 (7 bases). Per the germline V gene, CDR1 is SGDLS and CDR2 is YYNGEE. The CDR3 contains 16 residues. Trimming cost V 0 bases and J 1 base, with 12 bases left between them. CDR3 in DNA: TGTGCCAGCAGCGTAGAAGGGGGACTACGCACAGATACGCAGTATTTT. Protein product: CASSVEGGLRTDTQYF.

This sequence joins TRBV18 and TRBJ1-5; TRBD1 agrees at 9 bases. The CDR3 has 16 residues. Trimming cost V 4 bases and J 3 bases; bases outside gene matches: 7. CDR1 is KGHSH, CDR2 LQKENI, per germline. CDR3 sequence (DNA): TGTGCCAGCTCACTTAGCAGGACAGGGGACAATCAGCCCCAGCATTTT. Translated: CASSLSRTGDNQPQHF.

V usage is TRBV27 and J usage is TRBJ2-7, with 8 bases aligning to TRBD2. With 2 bases clipped from V and 3 bases from J, the junction kept 9 bases outside the gene matches. The CDR3 extends over 16 amino acids. Germline CDR1 MNHEY, CDR2 SMNVEV (reference sequence). The CDR3 nucleotides are TGTGCCAGCAGTTTAAGAGTAGCGGGACTATACTACGAGCAGTACTTC. Its protein product is CASSLRVAGLYYEQYF.

J is TRBJ2-7 and V is TRBV28, with D unclear. Germline lookup yields CDR1 MDHEN and CDR2 SYDVKM. This CDR3 has 10 residues. Trimming took 5 bases from V and 7 from J, leaving 6 bases between them. The CDR3, as DNA: TGTGCCAGCAGTCGGTTGGAGCAGTACTTC. The encoded protein is CASSRLEQYF.

V gene TRBV6-1 combines with J gene TRBJ2-5, with no clear D. This CDR3 spans 15 amino acids. With 1 base removed from V and 4 bases from J, the gap between germline ends came to 13 bases. Germline CDR1 MNHNS, CDR2 SASEGT. The CDR3 is CASSEGGLTGETQYF. CDR3 coding DNA: TGTGCCAGCAGTGAAGGGGGTCTTACGGGAGAGACCCAGTACTTC.

The rearrangement uses TRBV7-9 and TRBJ1-5; D not resolved. Germline CDR1 is SEHNR and CDR2 is FQNEAQ (reference sequence). The CDR3 runs 13 residues. V was trimmed by 1 base and J by 9 bases, leaving 10 bases between them. The chain's CDR3 is CASSLDQAAPQHF. CDR3 in DNA: TGTGCCAGCAGCTTAGACCAGGCCGCGCCCCAGCATTTT.